Sequencing of this T cell receptor (beta chain) was carried out in a study of T-cell memory formation after mild COVID-19. In TCRdb, the 5' RACE reads were re-called with MiXCR into one record per CDR3 protein. The table records under 300,000 distinct CDR3 sequences, roughly 9.4% of them present only once. With 8 bases removed from V and 0 bases from J, the gap between germline ends came to 10 bases. This CDR3 comprises 13 residues. General study points: Several responding clones turned up in pre-infection memory, indicating that cross-reactive memory may have taken part.

With regard to this clonotype: Its specificity is unknown. Since a much larger clone is just one base distant, this may be a read error.

The TCR comes from a man between 18 and 29 years old who had mild COVID-19 (a few samples of this study predate the infection). Cell type and time point are not known. V and J are TRBV12-3 or TRBV12-4 and TRBJ2-5; no definite D call. The sample consisted of PBMCs or a T cell subset sorted from them (not recorded which). The CDR3: CASVYYNQETQYF. The CDR3 DNA reads as TGTGCCAGCGTCTACTATAACCAAGAGACCCAGTACTTC.